These T cell receptor beta chains were read from a single sample in a study of T-cell reconstitution after alpha-beta-depleted transplantation in children. TCRdb called the PCR reads again in MiXCR, with one record for every CDR3 protein. The sample holds a few hundred thousand distinct CDR3 sequences, more than 20% seen once. Source: PBMCs, mostly from graft donor cells, taken 360 days after TCRalphabeta/CD19-depleted stem cell transplant. Receptor source: a female patient between 2 and 15 years old who had a stem cell transplant for congenital amegakaryocytic thrombocytopenia, so the T cells may come from the graft donor. The CDR3 runs from the conserved cysteine through the conserved F or W. Fields, in order: V gene, clone size, J gene, D gene, CDR3 protein, CDR3 DNA. The D gene is left open where the match is weak. Part of the rows lack a size; the others show once, few, many or a class for expanded clones.

v_call: TRBV5-4; clone_size: few; j_call: TRBJ2-1; d_call: TRBD2; cdr3_aa: CASSLVTGRGNNEQFF; cdr3_nt: TGCGCCAGCAGCTTGGTTACCGGGCGGGGGAACAATGAGCAGTTCTTC
v_call: TRBV6-5; clone_size: NA; j_call: TRBJ2-2; d_call: TRBD2; cdr3_aa: CASSYGLAATGELFF; cdr3_nt: TGTGCCAGCAGTTACGGGCTAGCGGCCACCGGGGAGCTGTTTTTT
v_call: TRBV6-4; clone_size: few; j_call: TRBJ1-2; d_call: NA; cdr3_aa: CASSERQATELGYTF; cdr3_nt: TGTGCCAGCAGTGAAAGACAAGCCACCGAATTGGGCTACACCTTC
v_call: TRBV10-3; clone_size: NA; j_call: TRBJ2-5; d_call: NA; cdr3_aa: CAISLAGVGTQYF; cdr3_nt: TGTGCCATCAGCCTAGCAGGAGTAGGGACCCAGTACTTC
v_call: TRBV6-6; clone_size: NA; j_call: TRBJ1-2; d_call: NA; cdr3_aa: CASSSTARYGYTF; cdr3_nt: TGTGCCAGCAGTTCGACAGCTCGCTATGGCTACACCTTC
v_call: TRBV12-3/TRBV12-4; clone_size: few; j_call: TRBJ2-2; d_call: NA; cdr3_aa: CASSFRRYTGELFF; cdr3_nt: TGTGCCAGCAGTTTTAGGCGGTACACCGGGGAGCTGTTTTTT
v_call: TRBV4-1; clone_size: few; j_call: TRBJ2-5; d_call: TRBD1; cdr3_aa: CASSPLGTGVGETQYF; cdr3_nt: TGCGCCAGCAGCCCGCTTGGGACAGGGGTAGGGGAGACCCAGTACTTC
v_call: TRBV10-3; clone_size: NA; j_call: TRBJ2-3; d_call: NA; cdr3_aa: CVISKTRPSTDTQYF; cdr3_nt: TGTGTCATCAGTAAGACAAGGCCCAGCACAGATACGCAGTATTTT
v_call: TRBV15; clone_size: few; j_call: TRBJ2-1; d_call: NA; cdr3_aa: CATSRDLALNEQFF; cdr3_nt: TGTGCCACCAGCAGAGATCTAGCCCTAAATGAGCAGTTCTTC
v_call: TRBV27; clone_size: many; j_call: TRBJ2-2; d_call: NA; cdr3_aa: CASRRSSAGELFF; cdr3_nt: TGTGCCAGCAGACGCTCTAGCGCCGGGGAGCTGTTTTTT
v_call: TRBV7-8; clone_size: NA; j_call: TRBJ2-1; d_call: NA; cdr3_aa: CASKAGEGFYNEQFF; cdr3_nt: TGTGCCAGCAAGGCCGGGGAAGGGTTCTACAATGAGCAGTTCTTC
v_call: TRBV7-9; clone_size: NA; j_call: TRBJ2-7; d_call: NA; cdr3_aa: CASSLNQFSGEQYF; cdr3_nt: TGTGCCAGCAGCTTAAATCAGTTCTCGGGCGAGCAGTACTTC
v_call: TRBV4-1; clone_size: few; j_call: TRBJ2-5; d_call: NA; cdr3_aa: CASSQWYGEETQYF; cdr3_nt: TGCGCCAGCAGCCAATGGTACGGAGAAGAGACCCAGTACTTC
v_call: TRBV5-1; clone_size: NA; j_call: TRBJ2-3; d_call: TRBD1; cdr3_aa: CASSLAKTGAPTDTQYF; cdr3_nt: TGCGCCAGCAGCTTGGCCAAGACAGGGGCACCCACAGATACGCAGTATTTT
v_call: TRBV15; clone_size: few; j_call: TRBJ2-1; d_call: TRBD2; cdr3_aa: CATSSQKTSGGYNEQFF; cdr3_nt: TGTGCCACCAGCTCGCAAAAAACTAGCGGGGGTTACAATGAGCAGTTCTTC
v_call: TRBV7-9; clone_size: few; j_call: TRBJ1-6; d_call: NA; cdr3_aa: CASSLAVLSYNSPLHF; cdr3_nt: TGTGCCAGCAGCTTAGCGGTACTCTCCTATAATTCACCCCTCCACTTT
v_call: TRBV6-1; clone_size: many; j_call: TRBJ2-1; d_call: NA; cdr3_aa: CASSLIGVVGYNEQFF; cdr3_nt: TGTGCCAGCAGTCTAATAGGGGTCGTGGGCTACAATGAGCAGTTCTTC
v_call: TRBV24-1; clone_size: NA; j_call: TRBJ2-3; d_call: NA; cdr3_aa: CATSDARADTQYF; cdr3_nt: TGTGCCACCAGTGACGCGAGGGCAGATACGCAGTATTTT
v_call: TRBV10-3; clone_size: few; j_call: TRBJ2-1; d_call: TRBD1; cdr3_aa: CAIRSDGTGLEQFF; cdr3_nt: TGTGCCATCAGATCCGACGGGACAGGGCTAGAGCAGTTCTTC
v_call: TRBV12-3/TRBV12-4; clone_size: many; j_call: TRBJ2-3; d_call: TRBD2; cdr3_aa: CASSPSWGGSDTQYF; cdr3_nt: TGTGCCAGCAGTCCCTCCTGGGGGGGGTCAGATACGCAGTATTTT
v_call: TRBV12-3/TRBV12-4; clone_size: few; j_call: TRBJ2-2; d_call: TRBD2; cdr3_aa: CASSSSRGDHNTGELFF; cdr3_nt: TGTGCCAGCAGTTCTTCCCGGGGGGACCACAACACCGGGGAGCTGTTTTTT
v_call: TRBV28; clone_size: NA; j_call: TRBJ2-7; d_call: NA; cdr3_aa: CASSAAGFSYEQYF; cdr3_nt: TGTGCCAGCAGTGCGGCGGGGTTCAGCTACGAGCAGTACTTC
v_call: TRBV12-3/TRBV12-4; clone_size: NA; j_call: TRBJ2-5; d_call: NA; cdr3_aa: CASSLFRAQETQYF; cdr3_nt: TGTGCCAGCAGTTTGTTTAGGGCACAAGAGACCCAGTACTTC
v_call: TRBV5-1; clone_size: few; j_call: TRBJ2-2; d_call: TRBD1; cdr3_aa: CASSVQTGDGTGELFF; cdr3_nt: TGCGCCAGCAGCGTCCAGACAGGGGACGGCACCGGGGAGCTGTTTTTT
v_call: TRBV4-2; clone_size: NA; j_call: TRBJ1-6; d_call: NA; cdr3_aa: CASSQDGTPLVDSPLHF; cdr3_nt: TGTGCCAGCAGCCAAGATGGGACACCCTTGGTTGATTCACCCCTCCACTTT
v_call: TRBV2; clone_size: few; j_call: TRBJ2-1; d_call: TRBD2; cdr3_aa: CASSLTSGLFF; cdr3_nt: TGTGCCAGCAGTTTGACTAGCGGGTTGTTCTTC
v_call: TRBV20-1; clone_size: NA; j_call: TRBJ1-2; d_call: TRBD1; cdr3_aa: CSARDRGTGNNFRYGYTF; cdr3_nt: TGCAGTGCTAGAGATCGCGGGACAGGGAATAACTTTAGATATGGCTACACCTTC
v_call: TRBV7-2; clone_size: once; j_call: TRBJ2-3; d_call: TRBD2; cdr3_aa: CAGERGGTDTQYF; cdr3_nt: TGTGCCGGCGAGCGGGGGGGCACAGATACGCAGTATTTT
v_call: TRBV9; clone_size: few; j_call: TRBJ1-2; d_call: NA; cdr3_aa: CASSPATQTSCTF; cdr3_nt: TGTGCCAGCAGCCCCGCTACACAGACTTCTTGCACCTTC
v_call: TRBV7-6; clone_size: NA; j_call: TRBJ2-2; d_call: NA; cdr3_aa: CASSRGRDTGELFF; cdr3_nt: TGTGCCAGCAGCCGTGGAAGGGACACCGGGGAGCTGTTTTTT
v_call: TRBV6-2/TRBV6-3; clone_size: NA; j_call: TRBJ2-2; d_call: NA; cdr3_aa: CASRINPSPYTGELFF; cdr3_nt: TGTGCCAGCAGGATTAACCCGTCCCCCTACACCGGGGAGCTGTTTTTT